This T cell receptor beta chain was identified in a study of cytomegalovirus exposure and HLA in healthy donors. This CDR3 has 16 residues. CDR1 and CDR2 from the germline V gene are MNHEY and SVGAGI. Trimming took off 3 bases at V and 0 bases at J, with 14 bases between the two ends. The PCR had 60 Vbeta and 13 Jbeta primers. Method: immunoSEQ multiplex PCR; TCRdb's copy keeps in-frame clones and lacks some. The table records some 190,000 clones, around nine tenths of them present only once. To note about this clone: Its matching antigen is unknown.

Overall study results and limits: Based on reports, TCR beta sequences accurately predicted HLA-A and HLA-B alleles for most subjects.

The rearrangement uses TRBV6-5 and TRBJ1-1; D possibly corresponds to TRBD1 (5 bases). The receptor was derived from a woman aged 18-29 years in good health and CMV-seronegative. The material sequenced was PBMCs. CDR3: CASSYAGPYLNTEAFF. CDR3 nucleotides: TGTGCCAGCAGTTATGCAGGGCCATACCTGAACACTGAAGCTTTCTTT.